This T cell receptor (beta chain) is drawn from a study of blood T cells in healthy people across ages. Study-wide results and limits: A roughly linear age-dependent decrease characterized TCR beta diversity per million T cells.

As to this clonotype: Its antigen is still unknown.

Sample-barcoded 5' priming and a J-beta primer mix drove a second PCR of about 7 to 11 cycles. MiXCR, run by TCRdb on the 5' RACE reads, gives a single entry per CDR3 protein. Among around 1,000,000 distinct CDR3 sequences listed, about 23% were seen once. These records were also assigned to another study, of T cells of mothers and their children. That report notes: Each child contributed 2.5 million to 3.5 million TCR beta CDR3 reads, while each mother contributed over 8 million.

The receptor's source is a girl aged 2 to 10 in good health. The sequencing sample was made of blood.

DNA for the CDR3: TGTGCCAGCAGCCCCGTTGAGGGACTACGCAATGAGCAGTTCTTC. Amino acids: CASSPVEGLRNEQFF. V is TRBV7-9 and J is TRBJ2-1; 7 bases line up with TRBD2. The J segment lost 6 bases and the V segment lost 5 bases, leaving 10 bases of the junction unmatched. Germline V gene sequence: CDR1 SEHNR, CDR2 FQNEAQ (reference sequence). The CDR3 is 15 residues long.